The TCR beta chain described here comes from a study of shared clonotypes between healthy human individuals. About the research overall: Three plates each covered CD4 naive and memory; CD8 naive two, CD8 memory one.

Using immunoSEQ multiplex PCR, the repertoire was profiled, and TCRdb retains in-frame clones only, with some absent. The table lists about 1.5 million clones, approximately 98% of them singletons. Trimming took 6 bases from V and 7 from J; bases not matched to a gene: 25. CDR1 is MNHEY, CDR2 SMNVEV, per germline (reference sequence). The CDR3 loop spans 20 amino acids. This clone was observed once. Sequencing was performed on naive CD4+ T cells sorted from blood. Noted subset: CD45RA+ positively selected. The chain combines TRBV27 with TRBJ2-1; TRBD2 aligns across 9 bases. This receptor was taken from a young man in good health. The CDR3 loop reads CASRQAPPRPLAGAWNEQFF. In DNA, the CDR3 is TGTGCCAGCAGACAAGCCCCCCCCCGCCCGTTAGCGGGAGCTTGGAATGAGCAGTTCTTC.